These 10 T cell receptor beta chains originate from one sample sequenced in a study of blood T cell repertoires in COVID-19. Assay used: immunoSEQ multiplex PCR; TCRdb lists only in-frame clones, some missing. This table has some 180,000 clones, approximately 80% appearing once. Sequencing was done on a sample of peripheral blood. These receptors were taken from a woman aged 45-65 years with active or convalescent COVID-19.

The V and J genes are TRBV4-1 and TRBJ2-1, with 14 positions matching TRBD2. The CDR3 has 18 residues. Germline V gene sequence: CDR1 MGHRA, CDR2 YSYEKL. With V trimmed by 3 bases and J by 8 bases, 12 bases remained unmatched. CDR3 residues: CASSHPTSGGARYDEQFF. The CDR3 DNA reads TGCGCCAGCAGCCACCCGACTAGCGGGGGGGCCAGATACGATGAGCAGTTCTTC.

This clone was seen only a few times. The chain joins TRBV7-2 to TRBJ2-2, with a possible D match to TRBD1 (6 bases). Germline V gene lookup returns CDR1 SGHTA and CDR2 FQGNSA. CDR3 length equals 15 residues. Deletions cut 5 bases from V and 6 bases from J, with 16 bases between. The chain's CDR3 is CASSTPGWGPGELFF. Written as DNA, the CDR3 is TGTGCCAGCAGCACCCCCGGATGGGGGCCCGGGGAGCTGTTTTTT.

The V and J genes are TRBV19 and TRBJ1-4; D is perhaps TRBD1 (5 bases). Per germline, CDR1 LNHDA and CDR2 SQIVND (reference sequence). The CDR3 extends over 18 amino acids. The V end lost 0 bases, the J end lost 8 bases, and 22 bases lay between the germline ends. CDR3 nucleotide sequence: TGTGCCAGTAGTATAGATCGTGGAGGGGAACCACTGATCGAAAAACTGTTTTTT. Its protein product is CASSIDRGGEPLIEKLFF.

J is TRBJ2-1 and V is TRBV24-1, with D maybe TRBD2 (6 bases). V was clipped by 0 bases and J by 10 bases, with 12 bases between them. Germline values: CDR1 KGHDR, CDR2 SFDVKD. This CDR3 has 14 residues. In DNA, the CDR3 is TGTGCCACCAGTGATTTGGTCAGGGCGGGAGAGCAGTTCTTC. This encodes CATSDLVRAGEQFF.

This sequence joins TRBV28 and TRBJ1-1; no firm D call. There are 15 residues in the CDR3. Germline CDR1 is MDHEN and CDR2 is SYDVKM. Trimming removed 4 bases at V and 1 base at J, with 13 bases between. The CDR3 region has the DNA TGTGCCAGCAGTTATATCTGGCGACAGAACACTGAAGCTTTCTTT. Residues: CASSYIWRQNTEAFF.

This chain uses TRBV28 with TRBJ2-1; D is possibly TRBD2 (7 bases). Trimming left V 7 bases short and J 6 bases short, with 13 bases between. The CDR3 is made up of 13 amino acids. Germline V CDR1 and CDR2: MDHEN, SYDVKM. The CDR3 loop is CASNLGGGNEQFF. CDR3 sequence (DNA): TGTGCCAGCAACCTAGGGGGGGGCAATGAGCAGTTCTTC.

This chain joins TRBV18 and TRBJ2-5; TRBD2 aligns across 10 bases. V lost 0 bases to trimming and J lost 5 bases; unmatched junction nucleotides: 6. The germline V gene has CDR1 KGHSH and CDR2 LQKENI. The CDR3 spans 16 residues. In DNA, the CDR3 is TGTGCCAGCTCACCACCGGACCCAGCGGGAGGGGAGACCCAGTACTTC. Its translation is CASSPPDPAGGETQYF.

This clone was seen more than once but under ten times. This chain links TRBV27 with TRBJ2-3; D perhaps matches TRBD1 (7 bases). In germline, CDR1 is MNHEY, CDR2 SMNVEV (reference sequence). This CDR3 comprises 13 residues. The V and J ends lost 8 bases and 6 bases respectively, with 15 bases between them. The CDR3 nucleotides are TGTGCCAGCGCTGGAGGGGGCCGCGATACGCAGTATTTT. It translates to CASAGGGRDTQYF.

The chain uses TRBV2 and TRBJ2-2; no definite D call. Germline V gene lookup returns CDR1 SNHLY and CDR2 FYNNEI. The V end was cut by 8 bases, the J end by 5 bases, with 21 bases between. The CDR3 totals 16 residues. The CDR3 protein is CASPTLVLRWTGELFF. The CDR3, as DNA: TGTGCCAGCCCGACCCTAGTGTTAAGATGGACCGGGGAGCTGTTTTTT. The variable domain in full, completed from reference TRBV2 and TRBJ2-2, reads EPEVTQTPSHQVTQMGQEVILRCVPISNHLYFYWYRQILGQKVEFLVSFYNNEISEKSEIFDDQFSVERPDGSNFTLKIRSTKLEDSAMYFCASPTLVLRWTGELFFGEGSRLTVL.

This rearrangement joins TRBV2 to TRBJ1-1; 9 nucleotides agree with TRBD1. Germline assignment: CDR1 SNHLY and CDR2 FYNNEI. This CDR3 is 20 amino acids long. V lost 4 bases and J lost 3; bases outside the gene matches: 21. The CDR3 loop reads CASSAPGTGLGGTMDTEAFF. The DNA of the CDR3 is TGTGCCAGCAGTGCCCCCGGGACAGGGCTCGGGGGGACGATGGACACTGAAGCTTTCTTT.